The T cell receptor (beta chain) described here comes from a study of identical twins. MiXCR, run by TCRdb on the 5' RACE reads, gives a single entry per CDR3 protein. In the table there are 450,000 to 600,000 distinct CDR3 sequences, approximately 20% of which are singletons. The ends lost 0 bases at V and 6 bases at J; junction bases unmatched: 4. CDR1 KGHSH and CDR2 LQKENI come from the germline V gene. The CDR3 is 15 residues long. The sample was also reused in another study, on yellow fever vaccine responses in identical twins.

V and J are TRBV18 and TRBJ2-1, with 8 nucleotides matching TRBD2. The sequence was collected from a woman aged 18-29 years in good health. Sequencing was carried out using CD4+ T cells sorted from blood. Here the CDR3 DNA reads TGTGCCAGCTCACCACCGGGGGGGACTAGCAATGAGCAGTTCTTC. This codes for CASSPPGGTSNEQFF.